The 19 T cell receptor beta chains below were found in one sample sequenced in a study of T cell repertoires in cytomegalovirus infection (dated by TCRdb to the late 2010s). Reads for this sample came from an Illumina HiSeq 1500. TCRdb trimmed public reads at Q25 via fastp, called clones via MiXCR and kept in-frame beta chains. Rows are unified per CDR3 protein, each entry keeping the most common DNA and genes. In all, the sample holds approximately 700,000 distinct CDR3 sequences, and roughly 36% of those were seen once. Under 3.5% of the sample rests with the top ten. Sequences were obtained from PBMCs. Receptors originate from a human donor in good health (CMV status not recorded). Some clones in this sample may be carry-over from other donors' samples.

This clonotype was counted between two and nine times. The V gene is TRBV7-9, the J gene TRBJ1-1, with 8 positions matching TRBD1. This CDR3 is 17 amino acids long. Unmatched junction bases numbered 13, after V lost 5 bases and J lost 2 bases. Germline loops: CDR1 SEHNR, CDR2 FQNEAQ (reference sequence). CDR3 sequence: CASSRTGQGRGNTEAFF. The DNA for the CDR3 is TGTGCCAGCAGCCGGACAGGGCAAGGGCGGGGCAACACTGAAGCTTTCTTT.

V usage is TRBV27 and J usage is TRBJ1-2, with 9 bases that match TRBD1. The CDR3 has 15 amino acids. CDR1 and CDR2 (germline): MNHEY, SMNVEV (reference sequence). The junction had 11 bases not matched to a gene; V was cut back by 4 bases and J by 8 bases. The CDR3 spells CASSSHAGGTGGYTF. The CDR3 DNA reads as TGTGCCAGCAGTTCGCATGCCGGAGGGACAGGGGGCTACACCTTC.

The table lists this clonotype with a few counts. The chain links TRBV4-2 to TRBJ2-5, with 9 bases that match TRBD2. From germline, CDR1 is LGHNA and CDR2 YNFKEQ. V trimming: 2 bases; J trimming: 2 bases; junction bases outside the gene matches: 9. The CDR3 is 17 amino acids. The CDR3 nucleotides read TGTGCCAGCAGCCAATCCTTAGGACTAGCGAGACAAGAGACCCAGTACTTC. Translation gives CASSQSLGLARQETQYF.

The chain couples TRBV18 to TRBJ1-6; the D is unclear. Trimming removed 3 bases from V and 11 bases from J, with 8 bases in between. The CDR3 is 12 residues long. CDR1 is KGHSH, CDR2 LQKENI, per germline. The CDR3 DNA follows: TGTGCCAGCTCACCCGGGATACCACCCCTCCACTTT. This translates into CASSPGIPPLHF.

This chain connects TRBV2 to TRBJ1-4; 11 bases fit TRBD1. The V gene end was trimmed by 5 bases and the J gene end by 7 bases; junction bases not matched to a gene: 12. CDR3 length: 17 amino acids. Germline-derived CDR1 and CDR2 are SNHLY and FYNNEI. The CDR3 region is CASSRTGGEVRSEKLFF. The CDR3 nucleotides are TGTGCCAGCAGTCGGACAGGGGGCGAGGTGAGGTCTGAAAAACTGTTTTTT.

A remark on this clonotype: One base away lies a much larger clone, so this may be a sequencing read error. Without the conserved terminal phenylalanine or tryptophan, this CDR3 likely stems from a read error. The chain recombines TRBV7-9 with TRBJ2-3; D ambiguous. Between the trimmed V and J ends, which lost 5 bases and 5 bases, there was a span of 8 bases. Looked up from germline, CDR1 is SEHNR and CDR2 is FQNEAQ (reference sequence). The CDR3 covers 12 residues. The CDR3: CASSPPGDTQYC. CDR3 DNA sequence: TGTGCCAGCAGCCCCCCCGGAGATACGCAGTATTGT.

The V gene is TRBV7-9, the J gene TRBJ1-5; D gene unclear. Trimming took 6 bases from V and 6 from J, leaving 15 bases between them. Germline CDR1 is SEHNR and CDR2 is FQNEAQ (reference sequence). The CDR3 contains 14 residues. CDR3 nucleotide sequence: TGTGCCAGCAGTCGCTGGGGAGAAGCTCAGCCCCAGCATTTT. This sequence encodes CASSRWGEAQPQHF.

The chain recombines TRBV7-8 with TRBJ2-1; D might be TRBD2 (6 bases). Germline V gene lookup returns CDR1 SGHVS and CDR2 FQNEAQ. CDR3 length: 17 residues. Deletions cut 0 bases from V and 7 bases from J, with 19 bases between. The CDR3 protein is CASSLAYGWRGENEQFF. DNA for the CDR3: TGTGCCAGCAGCTTAGCTTACGGCTGGAGGGGAGAGAATGAGCAGTTCTTC.

This clonotype was picked up a small number of times. V is TRBV27 and J is TRBJ2-3; tentatively, D is TRBD1 (5 bases). Trimming took 5 bases from V and 3 from J, leaving 15 bases between them. The germline gives CDR1 MNHEY, CDR2 SMNVEV (reference sequence). This CDR3 comprises 15 residues. The CDR3 nucleotides read TGTGCCAGCAGTATTGGAACAGGCAAAACAGATACGCAGTATTTT. Amino acid sequence: CASSIGTGKTDTQYF.

This clonotype was seen many times. V gene TRBV7-2 combines with J gene TRBJ2-7, with a weak D call TRBD1 (5 bases). Germline V gene sequence: CDR1 SGHTA, CDR2 FQGNSA. The V end was cut by 2 bases, the J end by 2 bases, with 13 bases between. This CDR3 comprises 15 residues. In DNA, the CDR3 is TGTGCCAGCAGCTTACAGGGCCTAATCCCCTACGAGCAGTACTTC. This encodes CASSLQGLIPYEQYF.

The rearrangement uses TRBV19 and TRBJ1-2, with D maybe TRBD1 (6 bases). Trimming pared 10 bases from V and 4 bases from J, leaving 19 bases between. The CDR3 is 14 residues long. The germline V gene encodes CDR1 LNHDA and CDR2 SQIVND (reference sequence). This chain's CDR3 is CATRKGDPPYGYTF. In nucleotides, the CDR3 is TGTGCCACCAGGAAGGGGGATCCTCCCTATGGCTACACCTTC.

This rearrangement joins TRBV19 to TRBJ1-5; D remains ambiguous. V was cut by 3 bases and J by 6 bases, with 15 bases left in between. CDR1 and CDR2 (germline): LNHDA, SQIVND (reference sequence). The CDR3 has 15 amino acids. CDR3 bases: TGTGCCAGTAGTATTGGAGTTAATGGCGCTCAGCCCCAGCATTTT. Translation: CASSIGVNGAQPQHF.

This clonotype was recorded a few times. This chain connects TRBV7-9 to TRBJ1-3; D is possibly TRBD1 (5 bases). V lost 4 bases and J 5 bases, leaving 24 bases between the germline ends. CDR3 length equals 18 residues. The germline V gene encodes CDR1 SEHNR and CDR2 FQNEAQ (reference sequence). The CDR3 sequence is CASSSGANSGAGRNTIYF. The CDR3 DNA follows: TGTGCCAGCAGCTCCGGGGCCAACTCCGGGGCGGGAAGAAACACCATATATTTT.

The chain employs TRBV7-6 and TRBJ1-4; 7 bases are a match to TRBD1. Germline CDR1 reads SGHVS; CDR2 reads FNYEAQ. The CDR3 is 15 amino acids. The trim removed 1 base at V and 7 bases at J, leaving 6 bases unmatched. CDR3 residues: CASSLEWDRGEKLFF. The CDR3 nucleotides are TGTGCCAGCAGCTTAGAATGGGACAGAGGTGAAAAACTGTTTTTT. Full variable domain (remainder filled in from reference TRBV7-6 and TRBJ1-4): GAGVSQSPRYKVTKRGQDVALRCDPISGHVSLYWYRQALGQGPEFLTYFNYEAQQDKSGLPNDRFSAERPEGSISTLTIQRTEQRDSAMYRCASSLEWDRGEKLFFGSGTQLSVL.

V is TRBV12-3 or TRBV12-4 and J is TRBJ2-1, with D tentatively TRBD1 (6 bases). The CDR3 is 15 residues long. V dropped 6 bases and J dropped 3 bases, with 15 bases sitting between them. The CDR3 DNA reads as TGTGCCAGCAGGCGGACAGCGATCGACTACAATGAGCAGTTCTTC. This gives the protein CASRRTAIDYNEQFF.

This clonotype was recorded a few times. The genes are TRBV5-1 and TRBJ2-2; D is ambiguous. Germline CDR1 reads SGHRS; CDR2 reads YFSETQ. CDR3 length: 15 amino acids. Between the trimmed V and J ends, which lost 5 bases and 1 base, there was a span of 12 bases. CDR3 residues: CASSPPVLNTGELFF. The CDR3 DNA reads TGCGCCAGCAGTCCCCCGGTACTGAACACCGGGGAGCTGTTTTTT.

The gene calls are TRBV7-9 and TRBJ2-3, with TRBD2 as a possible D gene (6 bases). Germline V gene lookup returns CDR1 SEHNR and CDR2 FQNEAQ (reference sequence). V lost 7 bases to trimming and J lost 4 bases, with 15 bases between them. The CDR3 contains 14 residues. CDR3 bases: TGTGCCAGCACCACCCTAGCGACCCCAGATACGCAGTATTTT. Encoded protein: CASTTLATPDTQYF.

This clonotype was counted between two and nine times. The J gene is TRBJ1-1, the V gene TRBV11-2, with D perhaps matching TRBD1 (5 bases). Germline V CDR1 and CDR2: SGHAT, FQNNGV. With 5 bases removed from V and 3 bases from J, the gap between germline ends came to 13 bases. This CDR3 contains 14 residues. The CDR3 spells CASSPDGGDTEAFF. The CDR3, as DNA: TGTGCCAGCAGCCCCGACGGGGGGGACACTGAAGCTTTCTTT. Full variable domain (outside the CDR3, taken from reference TRBV11-2 and TRBJ1-1): EAGVAQSPRYKIIEKRQSVAFWCNPISGHATLYWYQQILGQGPKLLIQFQNNGVVDDSQLPKDRFSAERLKGVDSTLKIQPAKLEDSAVYLCASSPDGGDTEAFFGQGTRLTVV.

Points on this clonotype: Being one base from a much bigger clone, this may be a read error. This rearrangement joins TRBV12-3 or TRBV12-4 to TRBJ1-5; 7 bases are shared with TRBD1. The CDR3 extends over 16 amino acids. The CDR3 DNA reads TGTGCCAGCAGTCGCCACAGGGGACCTAGCAATCAGCCCCAGCCTTTT. Amino acid sequence: CASSRHRGPSNQPQPF.